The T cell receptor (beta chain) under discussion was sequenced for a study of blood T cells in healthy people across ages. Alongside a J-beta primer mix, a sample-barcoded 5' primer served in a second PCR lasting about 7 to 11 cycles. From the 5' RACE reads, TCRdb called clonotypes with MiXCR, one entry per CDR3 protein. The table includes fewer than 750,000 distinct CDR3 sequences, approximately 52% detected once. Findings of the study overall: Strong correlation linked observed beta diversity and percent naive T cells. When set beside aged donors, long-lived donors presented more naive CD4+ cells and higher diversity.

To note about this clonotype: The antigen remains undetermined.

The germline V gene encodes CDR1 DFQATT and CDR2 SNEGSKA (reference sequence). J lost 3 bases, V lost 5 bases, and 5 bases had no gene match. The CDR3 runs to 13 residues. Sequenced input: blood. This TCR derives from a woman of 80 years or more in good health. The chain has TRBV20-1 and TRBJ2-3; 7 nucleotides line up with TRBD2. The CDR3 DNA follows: TGCAGTGCTTTCCGGGGACTAACAGATACGCAGTATTTT. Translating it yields CSAFRGLTDTQYF.